The subject of this entry is one T cell receptor (beta chain). Its matching antigen is unknown. These data are taken from a study of T cell responses to AZD1222 COVID-19 vaccine. Repertoires were generated with immunoSEQ multiplex PCR, while TCRdb's copy carries only in-frame clones and drops some. In the table there are roughly 80,000 clones, just over 90% of which are singletons. The CDR3 runs 15 residues. Per the germline V gene, CDR1 is SGHRS and CDR2 is YFSETQ. Trimming stripped 0 bases from V and 4 bases from J, with 8 bases between. Overall study findings and caveats: Spike-specific TCRs gained breadth and depth after people received two AZD1222 doses. Donors were largely white British and mainly female; clonal diversity was possibly underestimated.

V gene TRBV5-1 combines with J gene TRBJ2-6; D gene uncertain. This receptor was obtained from an adult who received the AZD1222 COVID-19 vaccine. The sample was peripheral blood, taken 28 days after the second AZD1222 dose. CDR3 sequence reads: CASSLGLAGANVLTF. The CDR3, as DNA: TGCGCCAGCAGCTTGGGCTTGGCAGGGGCCAACGTCCTGACTTTC.